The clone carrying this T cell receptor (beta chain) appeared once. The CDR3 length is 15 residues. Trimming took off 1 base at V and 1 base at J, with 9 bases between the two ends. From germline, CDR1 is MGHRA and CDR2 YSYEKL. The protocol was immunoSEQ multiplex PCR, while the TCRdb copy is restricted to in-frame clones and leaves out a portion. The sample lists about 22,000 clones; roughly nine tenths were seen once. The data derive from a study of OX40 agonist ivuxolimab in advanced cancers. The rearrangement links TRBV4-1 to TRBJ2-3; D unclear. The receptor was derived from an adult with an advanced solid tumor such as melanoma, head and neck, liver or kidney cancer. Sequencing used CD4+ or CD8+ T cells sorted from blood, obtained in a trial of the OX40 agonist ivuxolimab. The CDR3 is CASSQVQDGTDTQYF. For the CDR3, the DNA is TGCGCCAGCAGCCAAGTTCAGGACGGCACAGATACGCAGTATTTT.